The T cell receptor (beta chain) under discussion was sequenced for a study of Graves' ophthalmopathy and Graves' hyperthyroidism. The V gene lost 5 bases and the J gene lost 3 bases, with 20 bases spanning the gap. The CDR3 is 16 residues long. Many counts were recorded for this clonotype. Its specificity is not known. Stable hyperthyroid donors showed no ophthalmopathy during 18 months follow-up. Exclusion applied to patients with other autoimmune diseases, uncontrolled infections, pregnancy or lactation. An approximately 9.8 ml volume of fresh peripheral blood provided the PBMCs. Amplifying from RNA transcripts, the study obtained TCR beta CDR3 regions. HTBI primers primed a first-round RT-PCR, and a second-round multiplex PCR followed. One entry per CDR3 protein results from TCRdb running MiXCR on the multiplex PCR reads. The sample carries 350,000 to 450,000 distinct CDR3 sequences, around 21% recorded once.

The study, taken as a whole, reports: The model forecast ophthalmopathy progression, reaching roughly 64% sensitivity and less than 75% specificity.

The sequence came from a woman under 30 with stable Graves' hyperthyroidism. This chain connects TRBV12-3 or TRBV12-4 to TRBJ2-7; tentative D call: TRBD1 (7 bases). Sequencing was done on a sample of peripheral blood. CDR3 DNA sequence: TGTGCCAGCAGTCCCACGGGGGCGGGACAGAGCTACGAGCAGTACTTC. It translates to CASSPTGAGQSYEQYF.